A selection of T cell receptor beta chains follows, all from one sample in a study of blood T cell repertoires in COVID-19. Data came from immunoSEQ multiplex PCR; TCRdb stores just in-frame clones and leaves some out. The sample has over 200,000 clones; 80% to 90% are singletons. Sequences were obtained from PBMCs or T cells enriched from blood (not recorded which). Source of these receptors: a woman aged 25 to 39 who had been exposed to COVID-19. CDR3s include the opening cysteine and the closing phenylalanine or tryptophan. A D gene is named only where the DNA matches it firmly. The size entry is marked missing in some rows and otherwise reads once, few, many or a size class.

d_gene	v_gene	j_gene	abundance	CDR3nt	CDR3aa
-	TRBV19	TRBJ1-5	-	TGTGCCAGTTCGACAGGTGGCAATCAGCCCCAGCATTTT	CASSTGGNQPQHF
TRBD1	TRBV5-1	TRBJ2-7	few	TGCGCCAGCAGCTCCGCCGGGACAGCCCCCTACGAGCAGTACTTC	CASSSAGTAPYEQYF
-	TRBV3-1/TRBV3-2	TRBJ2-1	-	TGTGCCAGCAGCCAAGATCTAGTCCTCAGCAATGAGCAGTTCTTC	CASSQDLVLSNEQFF
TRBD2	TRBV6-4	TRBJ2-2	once	TGTGCCAGCAGTGCGGCTAGCGGGGGGTCAACCGGGGAGCTGTTTTTT	CASSAASGGSTGELFF
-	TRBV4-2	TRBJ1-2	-	TGTGCCAGCAGCCAAGGTGGTCGACAGGCCCTCTATGGCTACACCTTC	CASSQGGRQALYGYTF
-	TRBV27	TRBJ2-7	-	TGTGCCAGCAGACTAGGGACTTTCTACGAGCAGTACTTC	CASRLGTFYEQYF
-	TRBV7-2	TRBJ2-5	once	TGTGCCAGCAGCTCGCCGGGTTTCCAAGAGACCCAGTACTTC	CASSSPGFQETQYF
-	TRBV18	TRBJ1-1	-	TGTGCCAGCTCACCACCTCAGGGTGAGTTCACTGAAGCTTTCTTT	CASSPPQGEFTEAFF
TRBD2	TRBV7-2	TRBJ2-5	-	TGTGCCAGCAGCCCGGGACTAGCCCAAGAGACCCAGTACTTC	CASSPGLAQETQYF
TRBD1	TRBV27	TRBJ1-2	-	TGTGCCAGCAGTTTAAAGGGTGAGGGGGCGCTTTATAACTATGGCTACACCTTC	CASSLKGEGALYNYGYTF
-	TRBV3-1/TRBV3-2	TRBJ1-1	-	TGTGCCAGCAGCCAAGTCGGGGGGTATGGCACTGAAGCTTTCTTT	CASSQVGGYGTEAFF
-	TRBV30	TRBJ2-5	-	TGTGCCTGGAGTTGGACTTCCAGCCTCCAAGAGACCCAGTACTTC	CAWSWTSSLQETQYF
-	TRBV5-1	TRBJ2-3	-	TGCGCCAGCAGCTTGATGGGAGACAGCACAGATACGCAGTATTTT	CASSLMGDSTDTQYF
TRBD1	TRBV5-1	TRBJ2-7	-	TGCGCCAGCAGCGGAGGACAGGGTATTATCTACGAGCAGTACTTC	CASSGGQGIIYEQYF
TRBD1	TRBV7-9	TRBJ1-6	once	TGTGCCAGCAGCATCGGGACAGACTATAATTCACCCCTCCACTTT	CASSIGTDYNSPLHF
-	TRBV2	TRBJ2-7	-	TGTGCCAGCAGTGAACAGAGGATCGAGCAGTACTTC	CASSEQRIEQYF
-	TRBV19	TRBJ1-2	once	TGTGCCAGTAGTATAGATGGTTCGGCCAGGCCCGGTATGGGCTACACCTTC	CASSIDGSARPGMGYTF
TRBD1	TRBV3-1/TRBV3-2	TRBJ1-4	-	TGTGCCAGCAGCCACCGCCCGGGGCACAGGGGGAATGAAAAACTGTTTTTT	CASSHRPGHRGNEKLFF
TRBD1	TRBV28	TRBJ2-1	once	TGTGCCAGCAGTACACAGGGGTACAATGAGCAGTTCTTC	CASSTQGYNEQFF
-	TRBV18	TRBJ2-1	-	TGTGCCAGCTCACCCCCCAGGGAAAAGATTTCCTACAATGAGCAGTTCTTC	CASSPPREKISYNEQFF
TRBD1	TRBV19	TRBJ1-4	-	TGTGCCAGTAGTCCAGGGGGCTCATTTGAAAAACTGTTTTTT	CASSPGGSFEKLFF
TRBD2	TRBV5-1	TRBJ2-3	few	TGCGCCAGCAGCTTCACTAGCGGGAGGGCAGATACGCAGTATTTT	CASSFTSGRADTQYF
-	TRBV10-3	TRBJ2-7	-	TGTGCCACCCTCGACGGGTCATACGAGCAGTACTTC	CATLDGSYEQYF
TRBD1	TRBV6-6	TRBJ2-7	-	TGTGCCAGCAGTGCCCAGGGGGCCTACGAGCAGTACTTC	CASSAQGAYEQYF
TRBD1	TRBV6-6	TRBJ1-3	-	TGTGCCAGCAGTCCCGGGACAGCCATTTCACTAACCTCTGGAAACACCATATATTTT	CASSPGTAISLTSGNTIYF
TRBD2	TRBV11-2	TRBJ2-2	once	TGTGCCAGCAGCTTAGCTAGCGGGATGAAGAATGCCGGGGAGCTGTTTTTT	CASSLASGMKNAGELFF
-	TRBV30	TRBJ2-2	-	TGTGCCTGGAGTCGTCCCACTAGCAGGTCTCGGGAGCTGTTTTTT	CAWSRPTSRSRELFF
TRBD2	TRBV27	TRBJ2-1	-	TGTGCCAGCAGTCCACTAGCGTTGTCCTACAATGAGCAGTTCTTC	CASSPLALSYNEQFF
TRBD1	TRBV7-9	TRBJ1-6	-	TGTGCCAGCAGCTTAGGTAGGGGGCGGTATAATTCACCCCTCCACTTT	CASSLGRGRYNSPLHF
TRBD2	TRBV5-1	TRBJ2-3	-	TGCGCCAGCAGCTTGGATCTAGCGGGAGCCGAATATACGCAGTATTTT	CASSLDLAGAEYTQYF
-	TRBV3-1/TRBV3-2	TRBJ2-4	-	TGTGCCAGCAGCCAAGTCATGGACTCAGCCAAAAACATTCAGTACTTC	CASSQVMDSAKNIQYF
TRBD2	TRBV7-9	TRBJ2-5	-	TGTGCCAGCAGCGCAGCGGGAGTAGTGGAGACCCAGTACTTC	CASSAAGVVETQYF
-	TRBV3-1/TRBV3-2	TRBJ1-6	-	TGTGCCAGCAGCCAAGACAGTATGCTCTCACCCCTCCACTTT	CASSQDSMLSPLHF
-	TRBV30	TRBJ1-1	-	TGTGCCTGGAACTTCGGGGTGAACACTGAAGCTTTCTTT	CAWNFGVNTEAFF
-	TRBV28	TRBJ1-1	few	TGTGCCAGCAAGTCCGGGGGACGGGAAGCTTTCTTT	CASKSGGREAFF
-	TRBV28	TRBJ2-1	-	TGTGCCAGCAGTCCCCGGACTTACTACAATGAGCAGTTCTTC	CASSPRTYYNEQFF
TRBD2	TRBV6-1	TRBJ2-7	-	TGTGCCAGCAGTGAAAGCGGGAGCCTCTACGAGCAGTACTTC	CASSESGSLYEQYF
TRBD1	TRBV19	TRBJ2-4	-	TGTGCCAGTAGTGCGCGGGGGACAGGGGTTCCCAAAAACATTCAGTACTTC	CASSARGTGVPKNIQYF
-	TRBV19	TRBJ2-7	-	TGTGCCAGTAGTATGTCCGGGACGGGAGCCTACGAGCAGTACTTC	CASSMSGTGAYEQYF